What follows is one T cell receptor beta chain and its context. Its target antigen remains unknown. Per-base quality was not reported, and no clone a single base away is much larger than it. According to the study, the label for this sample's treatment or condition signals: some 19 received Ad26.COV2.S at low or high dose, single or two shots; several received placebo; per-sample allocation not given. For vaccine and placebo recipients, repertoires were sequenced using samples collected on day 63 after the first injection. Between 29 July and 7 August 2020, Cohort 1b enrolled some 25 adults aged 18-55 years at one site in Boston, USA. Ad26.COV2.S consisted of a replication-incompetent adenovirus type 26 vector by which a prefusion-stabilized SARS-CoV-2 spike protein from the original Wuhan strain was expressed. This sample was included in a study of Ad26.COV2.S vaccination and SARS-CoV-2 variants (dated by TCRdb to about 2021). For context, the study as a whole: Donors in the vaccine arm were drawn from COV1001, a multicentre, randomized, double-blind, placebo-controlled phase I-IIa trial testing Ad26.COV2.S in healthy adults. Ad26.COV2.S was given intramuscularly at 5x10^10 or 1x10^11 viral particles, as a single shot or as two shots 56 days apart. TCRbeta repertoire sequencing was used to assess the specificity and breadth of SARS-CoV-2-reactive T cell receptors after Ad26.COV2.S vaccination. The TCR-sequenced set comprised about 30 samples: around 20 Ad26.COV2.S vaccine recipients, 5 placebo recipients and 8 SARS-CoV-2 convalescent individuals. Trial participants were randomized into five groups of five, in which low-dose or high-dose Ad26.COV2.S was given once or twice, or placebo was given on both occasions. Blinding of investigators to trial group allocation was maintained during experiments and outcome assessment.

According to the germline V gene, CDR1 reads MRHNA and CDR2 reads SNTAGT. The CDR3 has 17 amino acids, counting the end cysteine and phenylalanine. The kept DNA is CDR3 alone, 51 bases in frame from the first base. V is reduced by 0 bases and J by 0 bases, leaving a spacing of 13 bases between them. The study at large found these results: The authors noted that total T cell responses may have been underestimated by the TCR breadth and depth analyses. After vaccination, spike-specific CD8+ and CD4+ T cell responses were reported to show substantial breadth. Compared with placebo recipients, Ad26.COV2.S recipients showed higher spike-specific TCR breadth (P = 0.0014). Vaccine and placebo recipients had similar non-spike TCR breadth, a finding consistent with the vaccine containing only spike. The study was not powered for comparison of responses between vaccine doses or regimens.

The immunoSEQ Assay was the method used to sequence TCRbeta CDR3 regions. After extraction, genomic DNA underwent amplification by bias-controlled multiplex PCR, followed by high-throughput sequencing. In the source study's methods: To quantify the absolute abundance of every unique TCRbeta CDR3 region, sequences were collapsed and filtered. T cell fraction was estimated by normalizing TCRbeta template counts to usable DNA, with usable DNA measured through amplification of reference genes found in all nucleated cells. Repertoire TCRs were annotated as SARS-CoV-2-specific by exact matching of V gene, CDR3 amino acid sequence and J gene to a known reactive TCR set. The reference SARS-CoV-2 TCR set came from MIRA and was filtered for enrichment in COVID-19-positive ImmuneCODE repertoires, removing public or cross-reactive TCRs. Based on the MIRA antigens, annotated TCRs were further analysed at the level of specific ORF or position within ORF. Depth was the summed frequency of annotated unique rearrangements, while breadth was defined as annotated unique rearrangements over total unique productive rearrangements. Two-sided Wilcoxon rank-sum tests were applied when comparing TCR breadth between groups. Entries here come from immuneACCESS through TCRdb and include only in-frame sequences with V and J called. Some clones fail to appear in such tables; in the studies checked, an unresolved V gene covers under half of the shortfall, and the cause of the remainder is unknown. V, J and clone size are those of that table, while D and trimming were read from the DNA. The table for this sample lists around 450,000 clones; 89% of them were counted only once. The top ten clones comprise roughly 2.5% of the sample.

The chain is made from TRBV6-4 and TRBJ2-3; TRBD1 could be the D gene, as 6 bases match. The TCR sequence derives from a person between 18 and 60 years old who received the Ad26.COV2.S COVID-19 vaccine or a placebo. Material: peripheral blood, obtained in a trial of Ad26.COV2.S vaccine versus placebo. The CDR3 sequence is CASSDSRGGPSTDTQYF. Here is the DNA: TGTGCCAGCAGTGACTCCAGGGGCGGCCCTAGCACAGATACGCAGTATTTT.